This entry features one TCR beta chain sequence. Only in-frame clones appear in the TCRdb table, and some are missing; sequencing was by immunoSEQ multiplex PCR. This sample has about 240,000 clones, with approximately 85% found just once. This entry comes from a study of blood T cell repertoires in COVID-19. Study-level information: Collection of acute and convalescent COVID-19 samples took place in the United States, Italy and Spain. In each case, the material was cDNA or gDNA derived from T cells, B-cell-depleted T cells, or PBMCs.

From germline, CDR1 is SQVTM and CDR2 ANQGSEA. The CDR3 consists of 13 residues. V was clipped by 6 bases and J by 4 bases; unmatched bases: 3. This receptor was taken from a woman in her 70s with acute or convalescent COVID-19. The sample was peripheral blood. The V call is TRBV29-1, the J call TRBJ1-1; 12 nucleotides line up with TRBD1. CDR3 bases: TGCAGCGTGGGACAGGGGGCCGGCACTGAAGCTTTCTTT. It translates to CSVGQGAGTEAFF.